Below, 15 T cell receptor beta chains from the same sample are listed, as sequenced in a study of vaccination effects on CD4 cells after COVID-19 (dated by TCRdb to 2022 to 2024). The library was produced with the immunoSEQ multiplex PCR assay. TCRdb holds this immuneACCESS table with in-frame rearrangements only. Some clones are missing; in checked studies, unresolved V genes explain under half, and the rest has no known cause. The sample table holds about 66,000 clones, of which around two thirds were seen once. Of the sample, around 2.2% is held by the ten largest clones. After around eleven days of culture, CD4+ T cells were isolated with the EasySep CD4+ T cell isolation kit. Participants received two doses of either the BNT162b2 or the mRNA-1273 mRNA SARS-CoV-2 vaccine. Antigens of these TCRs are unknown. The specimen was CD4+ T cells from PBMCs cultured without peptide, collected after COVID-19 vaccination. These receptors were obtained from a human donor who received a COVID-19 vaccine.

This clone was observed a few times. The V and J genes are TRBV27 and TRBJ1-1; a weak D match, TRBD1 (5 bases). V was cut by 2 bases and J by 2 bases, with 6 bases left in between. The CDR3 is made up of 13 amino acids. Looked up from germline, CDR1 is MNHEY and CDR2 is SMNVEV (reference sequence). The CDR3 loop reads CASSLGTNTEAFF. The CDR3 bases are TGTGCCAGCAGTTTAGGGACTAACACTGAAGCTTTCTTT.

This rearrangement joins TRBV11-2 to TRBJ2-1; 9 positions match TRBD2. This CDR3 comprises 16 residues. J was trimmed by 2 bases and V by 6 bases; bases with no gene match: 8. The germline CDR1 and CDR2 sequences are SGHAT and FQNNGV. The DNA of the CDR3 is TGTGCCAGCAGATCGCGGGGGGGTGTTACCTACAATGAGCAGTTCTTC. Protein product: CASRSRGGVTYNEQFF.

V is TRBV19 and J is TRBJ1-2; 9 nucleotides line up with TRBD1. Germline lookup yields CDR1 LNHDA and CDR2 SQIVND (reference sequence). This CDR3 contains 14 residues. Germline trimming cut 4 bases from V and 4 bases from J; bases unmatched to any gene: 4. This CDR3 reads CASSTGQGGYGYTF. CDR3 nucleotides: TGTGCCAGTAGTACGGGACAGGGTGGCTATGGCTACACCTTC.

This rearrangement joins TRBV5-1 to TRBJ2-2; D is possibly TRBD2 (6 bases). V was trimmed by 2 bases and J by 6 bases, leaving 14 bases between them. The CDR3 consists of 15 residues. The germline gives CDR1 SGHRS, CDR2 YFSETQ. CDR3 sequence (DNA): TGCGCCAGCAGCTTCATGGGGGGACGTGCCGGGGAGCTGTTTTTT. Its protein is CASSFMGGRAGELFF.

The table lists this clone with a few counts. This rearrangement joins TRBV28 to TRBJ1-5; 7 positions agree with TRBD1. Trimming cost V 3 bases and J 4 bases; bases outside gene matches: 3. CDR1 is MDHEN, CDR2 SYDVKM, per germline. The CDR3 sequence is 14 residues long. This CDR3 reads CASSFYRGNQPQHF. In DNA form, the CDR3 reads TGTGCCAGCAGTTTCTACAGGGGAAATCAGCCCCAGCATTTT.

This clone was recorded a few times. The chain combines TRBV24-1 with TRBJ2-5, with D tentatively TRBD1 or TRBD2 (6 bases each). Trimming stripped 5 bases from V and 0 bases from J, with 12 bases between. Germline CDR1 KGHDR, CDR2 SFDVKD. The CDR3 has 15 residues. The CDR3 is CATSGVGGDQETQYF. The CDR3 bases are TGTGCCACCAGTGGGGTCGGGGGCGACCAAGAGACCCAGTACTTC.

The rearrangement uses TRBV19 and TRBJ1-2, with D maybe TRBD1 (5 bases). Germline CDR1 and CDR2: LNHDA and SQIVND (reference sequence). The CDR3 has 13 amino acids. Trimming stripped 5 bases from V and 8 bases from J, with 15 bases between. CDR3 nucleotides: TGTGCCAGTAGTTTCCACAGGATGCTAGGCTACACCTTC. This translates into CASSFHRMLGYTF.

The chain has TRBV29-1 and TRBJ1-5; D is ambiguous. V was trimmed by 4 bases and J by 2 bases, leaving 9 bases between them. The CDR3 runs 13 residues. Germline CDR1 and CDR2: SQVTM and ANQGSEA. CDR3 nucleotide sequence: TGCAGCGTTGGCAGTGATGGCAATCAGCCCCAGCATTTT. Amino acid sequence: CSVGSDGNQPQHF.

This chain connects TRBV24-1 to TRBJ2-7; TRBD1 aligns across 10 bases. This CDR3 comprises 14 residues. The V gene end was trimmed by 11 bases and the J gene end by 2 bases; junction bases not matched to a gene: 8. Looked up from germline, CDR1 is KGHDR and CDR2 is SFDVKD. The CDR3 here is CARPDRGQTYEQYV. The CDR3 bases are TGTGCCAGACCCGACAGGGGGCAAACCTACGAGCAGTACGTC.

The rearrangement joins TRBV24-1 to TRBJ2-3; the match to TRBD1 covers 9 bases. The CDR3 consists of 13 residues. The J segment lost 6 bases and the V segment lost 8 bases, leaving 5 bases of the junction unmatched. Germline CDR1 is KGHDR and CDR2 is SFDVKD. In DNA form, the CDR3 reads TGTGCCACCAAGGGGACAGGGACCGATACGCAGTATTTT. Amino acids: CATKGTGTDTQYF.

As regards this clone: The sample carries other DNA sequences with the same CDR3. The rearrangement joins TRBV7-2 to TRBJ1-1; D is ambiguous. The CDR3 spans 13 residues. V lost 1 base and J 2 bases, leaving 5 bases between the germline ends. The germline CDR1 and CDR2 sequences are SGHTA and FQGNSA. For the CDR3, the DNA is TGTGCCAGCAGCTTAGTGGCTAACACTGAAGCTTTCTTT. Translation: CASSLVANTEAFF.

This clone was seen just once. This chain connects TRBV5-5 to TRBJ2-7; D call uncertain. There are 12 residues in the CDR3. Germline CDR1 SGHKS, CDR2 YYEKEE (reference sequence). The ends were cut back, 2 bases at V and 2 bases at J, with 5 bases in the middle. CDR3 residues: CASSLGTYEQYV. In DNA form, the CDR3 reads TGTGCCAGCAGCTTAGGCACCTACGAGCAGTACGTC.

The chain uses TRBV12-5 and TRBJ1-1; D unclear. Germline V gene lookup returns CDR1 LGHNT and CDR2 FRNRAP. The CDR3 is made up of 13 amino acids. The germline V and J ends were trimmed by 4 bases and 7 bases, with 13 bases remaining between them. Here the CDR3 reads CASGSQAGGEAFF. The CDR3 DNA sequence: TGTGCTAGTGGTTCCCAGGCAGGTGGTGAAGCTTTCTTT.

The CDR3 coding sequence is TGTGCCAGTAGTCAGACTCGAGCTCAAGAGACCCAGTACTTC. It translates to CASSQTRAQETQYF. This chain connects TRBV19 to TRBJ2-5; D is unclear. CDR3 length: 14 amino acids. Trimming cost V 5 bases and J 2 bases, with 12 bases left between them. From germline, CDR1 is LNHDA and CDR2 SQIVND (reference sequence).

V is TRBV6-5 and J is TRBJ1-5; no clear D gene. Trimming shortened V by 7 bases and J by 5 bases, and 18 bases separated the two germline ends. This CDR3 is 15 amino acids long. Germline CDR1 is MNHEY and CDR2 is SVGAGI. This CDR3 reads CASNRAPGSDQPQHF. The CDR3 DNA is TGTGCCAGCAATCGAGCCCCCGGGTCGGATCAGCCCCAGCATTTT.